This T cell receptor (beta chain) was documented in a study of blood T cell repertoires in COVID-19. Whole-study context: Specimens from acute and convalescent COVID-19 originated in the United States, Italy and Spain. PBMCs, B-cell-depleted T cells, or T cells were the source of the cDNA or gDNA that made up the material.

Participant ages covered about 18 to 95 years across 24 US areas. Cohorts were determined from participant-reported clinical history. From germline, CDR1 is LGHDT and CDR2 YNNKEL (reference sequence). V was trimmed by 6 bases and J by 4 bases, leaving 12 bases between them. CDR3 length equals 13 residues. TCRdb's copy holds only in-frame clones and misses some; the assay was immunoSEQ multiplex PCR. Of 250,000 to 350,000 clones detected, 80% to 90% appear once; the ten largest clones hold around 4.5%. This clonotype was sampled from a woman in her 30s who had recovered from COVID-19. Sequencing was done on a sample of PBMCs or T cells enriched from blood (not recorded which). The chain couples TRBV3-1 (or the pseudogene TRBV3-2) to TRBJ2-5; possible D gene TRBD2, 6 bases. Here the CDR3 DNA reads TGTGCCAGCAGTCGCGGAGGGTCAGAGACCCAGTACTTC. Residues: CASSRGGSETQYF.